The 23 T cell receptor beta chains reported below all come from one sample, sequenced in a study of blood T cell repertoires in COVID-19. TCRdb's table, derived via immunoSEQ multiplex PCR, lists solely in-frame clones and lacks some. The table shows approximately 170,000 clones, with approximately 84% occurring only once. Sequenced material: PBMCs or T cells enriched from blood (not recorded which). These receptors all stem from a man aged 45-60 years who had recovered from COVID-19.

The chain has TRBV29-1 and TRBJ1-1; D call uncertain. The length of the CDR3 is 12 residues. V lost 3 bases to trimming and J lost 6 bases, with 11 bases between them. Germline assignment: CDR1 SQVTM and CDR2 ANQGSEA. The CDR3 here is CSVEGRFAEAFF. In DNA, the CDR3 is TGCAGCGTTGAGGGGAGGTTCGCTGAAGCTTTCTTT.

The J gene is TRBJ1-1, the V gene TRBV27, with 11 bases that match TRBD1. The CDR3 loop spans 18 amino acids. The V gene end was trimmed by 5 bases and the J gene end by 0 bases; junction bases not matched to a gene: 11. Germline assignment: CDR1 MNHEY and CDR2 SMNVEV (reference sequence). The CDR3 bases are TGTGCCAGCAGTCCCCTCCTGGACAGGGGGCGGATGAACACTGAAGCTTTCTTT. It translates to CASSPLLDRGRMNTEAFF.

CDR3 region: CASSQVRGALDEQFF. DNA of the CDR3: TGCGCCAGCAGCCAAGTTCGGGGGGCCTTAGATGAGCAGTTCTTC. This chain joins TRBV4-1 and TRBJ2-1, with D tentatively TRBD2 (7 bases). Germline V gene lookup returns CDR1 MGHRA and CDR2 YSYEKL. The length of the CDR3 is 15 residues. V was pared by 1 base and J by 8 bases, with 15 bases between.

The chain links TRBV29-1 to TRBJ2-2; the D is unclear. CDR1 is SQVTM and CDR2 is ANQGSEA in the germline V gene. There are 13 residues in the CDR3. V dropped 4 bases and J dropped 3 bases, with 9 bases sitting between them. The CDR3 loop is CSVGQFDTGELFF. In DNA form, the CDR3 reads TGCAGCGTTGGACAATTCGACACCGGGGAGCTGTTTTTT.

The rearrangement links TRBV28 to TRBJ1-2; D is perhaps TRBD1 (6 bases). The CDR3 totals 14 residues. The germline V and J ends were trimmed by 3 bases and 0 bases, with 8 bases remaining between them. The germline gives CDR1 MDHEN, CDR2 SYDVKM. The chain's CDR3 is CASSFRGANYGYTF. DNA for the CDR3: TGTGCCAGCAGTTTCAGGGGAGCTAACTATGGCTACACCTTC.

V and J are TRBV18 and TRBJ1-5; D gene ambiguous. The CDR3 runs to 13 residues. V was clipped by 3 bases and J by 5 bases, with 8 bases between them. Germline-derived CDR1 and CDR2 are KGHSH and LQKENI. In DNA form, the CDR3 reads TGTGCCAGCTCACCGGTTCGGGATCAGCCCCAGCATTTT. As protein: CASSPVRDQPQHF. The whole variable domain, filled in from reference TRBV18 and TRBJ1-5, reads NAGVMQNPRHLVRRRGQEARLRCSPMKGHSHVYWYRQLPEEGLKFMVYLQKENIIDESGMPKERFSAEFPKEGPSILRIQQVVRGDSAAYFCASSPVRDQPQHFGDGTRLSIL.

J is TRBJ1-6 and V is TRBV6-5; perhaps TRBD1 as D (5 bases). Germline CDR1 and CDR2: MNHEY and SVGAGI. With 0 bases removed from V and 5 bases from J, the gap between germline ends came to 8 bases. CDR3 length equals 15 residues. The CDR3 DNA follows: TGTGCCAGCAGTTACTCGGCAGGGAATAATTCACCCCTCCACTTT. Encoded protein: CASSYSAGNNSPLHF.

The chain uses TRBV7-2 and TRBJ2-7; TRBD2 matches 7 bases. Losses at the gene ends were 0 bases for V and 0 bases for J; bases not matched to a gene: 5. CDR3 size: 16 residues. The germline gives CDR1 SGHTA, CDR2 FQGNSA. The CDR3 here is CASSLAGGEISYEQYF. Here the CDR3 DNA reads TGTGCCAGCAGCTTAGCGGGGGGGGAGATCTCCTACGAGCAGTACTTC. Looking up the rest from reference TRBV7-2 and TRBJ2-7 gives the full variable domain: GAGVSQSPSNKVTEKGKDVELRCDPISGHTALYWYRQSLGQGLEFLIYFQGNSAPDKSGLPSDRFSAERTGGSVSTLTIQRTQQEDSAVYLCASSLAGGEISYEQYFGPGTRLTVT.

The V and J genes are TRBV27 and TRBJ1-5, with 8 bases fitting TRBD1. The V gene's germline CDR1 is MNHEY and CDR2 SMNVEV (reference sequence). The CDR3 runs to 14 residues. The trim removed 5 bases at V and 4 bases at J, leaving 4 bases unmatched. The CDR3 sequence: CASSRTGRNQPQHF. In DNA form, the CDR3 reads TGTGCCAGCAGTCGGACAGGGCGAAATCAGCCCCAGCATTTT.

The chain is built from TRBV5-5 and TRBJ2-7, with D perhaps TRBD1 (5 bases). Trimming took off 1 base at V and 3 bases at J, with 11 bases between the two ends. The CDR3 contains 14 residues. Germline CDR1 and CDR2: SGHKS and YYEKEE (reference sequence). DNA for the CDR3: TGTGCCAGCAGCTTGTCCCAGGGTGGCTACGAGCAGTACTTC. It encodes CASSLSQGGYEQYF.

The rearrangement links TRBV27 to TRBJ1-6, with TRBD1 matching 10 bases. The CDR3 has 14 residues. V lost 3 bases, J lost 12 bases, and 5 bases stayed unmatched. CDR1 and CDR2 (germline): MNHEY, SMNVEV (reference sequence). CDR3 protein: CASSLGQGFVPLHF. For the CDR3, the DNA is TGTGCCAGCAGTTTGGGACAGGGGTTTGTACCCCTCCACTTT.

The rearrangement joins TRBV5-6 to TRBJ1-2; D gene unclear. Deletions cut 3 bases from V and 10 bases from J, with 10 bases between. CDR1 and CDR2 (germline): SGHDT, YYEEEE. The length of the CDR3 is 11 residues. CDR3 DNA: TGTGCCAGCAGCTCCACTGGAGACTACACCTTC. Its translation: CASSSTGDYTF.

The chain couples TRBV24-1 to TRBJ1-1; D unclear. Trimming stripped 1 base from V and 9 bases from J, with 8 bases between. The length of the CDR3 is 12 residues. Germline values: CDR1 KGHDR, CDR2 SFDVKD. The CDR3 loop reads CATSDFSGKAFF. The CDR3 nucleotides are TGTGCCACCAGTGATTTTTCGGGGAAAGCTTTCTTT.

The chain has TRBV30 and TRBJ2-1, with D maybe TRBD1 (5 bases). The length of the CDR3 is 16 residues. Per the germline V gene, CDR1 is GTSNPN and CDR2 is SVGIG (reference sequence). V was clipped by 4 bases and J by 1 base, with 17 bases between them. As DNA, the CDR3 is TGTGCCTGGAACCATGGGGCTATTTGGTCCTACAATGAGCAGTTCTTC. This encodes CAWNHGAIWSYNEQFF. The whole variable domain, remainder taken from reference TRBV30 and TRBJ2-1, is SQTIHQWPATLVQPVGSPLSLECTVEGTSNPNLYWYRQAAGRGLQLLFYSVGIGQISSEVPQNLSASRPQDRQFILSSKKLLLSDSGFYLCAWNHGAIWSYNEQFFGPGTRLTVL.

This rearrangement joins TRBV4-1 to TRBJ2-3; possible D gene TRBD1, 5 bases. The germline V gene has CDR1 MGHRA and CDR2 YSYEKL. The length of the CDR3 is 16 residues. V was cut by 2 bases and J by 5 bases, with 17 bases left in between. The DNA for the CDR3 is TGCGCCAGCAGCCAAAGGGCAGGGCAGGTAGGAGATACGCAGTATTTT. As protein: CASSQRAGQVGDTQYF.

V usage is TRBV18 and J usage is TRBJ1-6; D possibly corresponds to TRBD1 (6 bases). V was clipped by 2 bases and J by 13 bases, with 12 bases between them. The CDR3 covers 13 residues. Germline V lookup: CDR1 KGHSH, CDR2 LQKENI. CDR3 sequence (DNA): TGTGCCAGCTCACCATCGGTACAGGGCCCCCTCCACTTT. Residues: CASSPSVQGPLHF.

V is TRBV3-1 (or the pseudogene TRBV3-2) and J is TRBJ1-1; TRBD1 aligns across 9 bases. Germline CDR1 reads LGHDT; CDR2 reads YNNKEL (reference sequence). V shed 2 bases, J shed 10 bases, and the junction held 14 bases outside the gene matches. CDR3 size: 16 residues. CDR3 DNA sequence: TGTGCCAGCAGCCAACGTACAGGGGGCCAAAGGGATGTAGCTTTCTTT. Encoded protein: CASSQRTGGQRDVAFF.

J is TRBJ2-5 and V is TRBV30; 7 positions agree with TRBD2. The CDR3 is 12 amino acids. With 3 bases clipped from V and 5 bases from J, the junction kept 3 bases outside the gene matches. Germline V gene sequence: CDR1 GTSNPN, CDR2 SVGIG (reference sequence). The CDR3 region is CAWSWGGETQYF. Written as DNA, the CDR3 is TGTGCCTGGAGCTGGGGAGGGGAGACCCAGTACTTC.

The chain uses TRBV2 and TRBJ2-5; 7 positions match TRBD2. The germline V gene encodes CDR1 SNHLY and CDR2 FYNNEI. The CDR3 extends over 13 amino acids. J was trimmed by 1 base and V by 7 bases; bases with no gene match: 3. The CDR3 reads CASTGGGQETQYF. For the CDR3, the DNA is TGTGCCAGCACGGGCGGGGGCCAAGAGACCCAGTACTTC.

The chain couples TRBV9 to TRBJ2-3, with TRBD2 matching 8 bases. V trimming: 4 bases; J trimming: 2 bases; junction bases outside the gene matches: 12. Germline lookup yields CDR1 SGDLS and CDR2 YYNGEE. This CDR3 contains 17 residues. CDR3 residues: CASSPLPYGGATDTQYF. The CDR3 bases are TGTGCCAGCAGCCCCCTCCCCTACGGGGGGGCCACAGATACGCAGTATTTT.

J is TRBJ1-1 and V is TRBV4-2; 7 bases map to TRBD1. Germline assignment: CDR1 LGHNA and CDR2 YNFKEQ. The CDR3 contains 16 residues. With 0 bases clipped from V and 1 base from J, the junction kept 5 bases outside the gene matches. CDR3 bases: TGTGCCAGCAGCCAAGAAGTGAACAGGGGGAACACTGAAGCTTTCTTT. It is translated as CASSQEVNRGNTEAFF.

The chain couples TRBV18 to TRBJ1-5; D unresolved. CDR1 and CDR2 (germline): KGHSH, LQKENI. CDR3 length: 13 residues. Trimming removed 0 bases from V and 7 bases from J, with 7 bases in between. The CDR3 region has the DNA TGTGCCAGCTCACCACCGCCAGGACAGCCCCAGCATTTT. This gives the protein CASSPPPGQPQHF.

The chain carries TRBV2 and TRBJ2-2; weak D call: TRBD1 (6 bases). Between the trimmed V and J ends, which lost 6 bases and 6 bases, there was a span of 11 bases. Germline values: CDR1 SNHLY, CDR2 FYNNEI. The CDR3 sequence is 13 residues long. Written as DNA, the CDR3 is TGTGCCAGCAGGGTTCAGGGGCCCGGGGAGCTGTTTTTT. Translating it yields CASRVQGPGELFF.